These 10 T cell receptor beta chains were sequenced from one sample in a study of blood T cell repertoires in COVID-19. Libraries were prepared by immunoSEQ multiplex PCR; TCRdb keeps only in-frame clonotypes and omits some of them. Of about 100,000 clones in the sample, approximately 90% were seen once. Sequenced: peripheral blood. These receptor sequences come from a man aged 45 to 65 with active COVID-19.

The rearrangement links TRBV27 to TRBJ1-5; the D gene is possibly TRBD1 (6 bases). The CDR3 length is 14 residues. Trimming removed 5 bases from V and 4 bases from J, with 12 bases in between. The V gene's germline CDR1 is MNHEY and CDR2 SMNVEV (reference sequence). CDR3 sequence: CASSLPGQNQPQHF. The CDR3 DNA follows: TGTGCCAGCAGTCTCCCCGGACAGAATCAGCCCCAGCATTTT.

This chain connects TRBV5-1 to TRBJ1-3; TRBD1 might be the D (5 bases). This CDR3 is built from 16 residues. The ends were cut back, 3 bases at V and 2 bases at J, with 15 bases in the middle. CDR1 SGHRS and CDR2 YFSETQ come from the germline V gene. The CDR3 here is CASSSSSGVPGNTIYF. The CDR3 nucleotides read TGCGCCAGCAGCTCGTCCTCGGGGGTTCCTGGAAACACCATATATTTT.

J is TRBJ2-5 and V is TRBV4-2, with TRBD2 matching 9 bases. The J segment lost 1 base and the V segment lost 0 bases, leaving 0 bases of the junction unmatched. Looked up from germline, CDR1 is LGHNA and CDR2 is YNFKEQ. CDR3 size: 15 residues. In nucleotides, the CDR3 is TGTGCCAGCAGCCAAGAGCGGGGGGGCCAAGAGACCCAGTACTTC. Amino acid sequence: CASSQERGGQETQYF.

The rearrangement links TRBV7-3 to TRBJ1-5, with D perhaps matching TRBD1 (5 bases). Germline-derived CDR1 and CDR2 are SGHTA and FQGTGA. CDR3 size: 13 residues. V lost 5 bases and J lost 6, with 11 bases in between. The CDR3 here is CASSATGGQPQHF. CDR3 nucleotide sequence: TGTGCCAGCAGCGCGACCGGGGGTCAGCCCCAGCATTTT.

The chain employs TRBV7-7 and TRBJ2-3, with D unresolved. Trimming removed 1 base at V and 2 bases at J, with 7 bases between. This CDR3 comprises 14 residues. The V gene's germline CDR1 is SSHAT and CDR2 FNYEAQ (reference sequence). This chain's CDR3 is CASSLDEVTDTQYF. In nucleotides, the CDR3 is TGTGCCAGCAGCTTAGACGAGGTCACAGATACGCAGTATTTT.

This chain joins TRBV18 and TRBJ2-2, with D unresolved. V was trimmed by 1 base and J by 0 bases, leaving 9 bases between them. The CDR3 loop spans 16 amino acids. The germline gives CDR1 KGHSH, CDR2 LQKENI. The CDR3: CASSPRRGSNTGELFF. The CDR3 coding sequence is TGTGCCAGCTCACCACGGCGAGGTTCGAACACCGGGGAGCTGTTTTTT.

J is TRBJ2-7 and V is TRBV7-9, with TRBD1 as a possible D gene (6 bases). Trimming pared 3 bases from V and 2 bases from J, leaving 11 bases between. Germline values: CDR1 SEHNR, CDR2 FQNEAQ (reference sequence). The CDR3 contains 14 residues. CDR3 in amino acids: CASSFRDNPYEQYF. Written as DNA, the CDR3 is TGTGCCAGCAGCTTCCGGGACAACCCCTACGAGCAGTACTTC.

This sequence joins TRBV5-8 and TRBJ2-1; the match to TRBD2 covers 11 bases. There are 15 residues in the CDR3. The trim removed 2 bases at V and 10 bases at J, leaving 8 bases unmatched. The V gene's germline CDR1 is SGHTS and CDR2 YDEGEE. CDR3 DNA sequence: TGTGCCAGCAGCTTCCGGCTAGCGGGAGGTCGCGAGCAGTTCTTC. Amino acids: CASSFRLAGGREQFF.

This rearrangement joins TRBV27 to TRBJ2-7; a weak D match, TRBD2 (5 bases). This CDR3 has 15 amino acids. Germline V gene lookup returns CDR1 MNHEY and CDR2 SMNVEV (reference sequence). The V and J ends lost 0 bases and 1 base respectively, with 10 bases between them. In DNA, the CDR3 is TGTGCCAGCAGTTTATCGTACGGGGTATCCTACGAGCAGTACTTC. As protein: CASSLSYGVSYEQYF.

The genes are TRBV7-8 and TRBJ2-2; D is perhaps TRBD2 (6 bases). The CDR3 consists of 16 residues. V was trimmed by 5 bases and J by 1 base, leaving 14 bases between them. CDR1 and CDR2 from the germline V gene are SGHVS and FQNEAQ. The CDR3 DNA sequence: TGTGCCAGCAGCCAAATGGGGGGAGAGAACACCGGGGAGCTGTTTTTT. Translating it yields CASSQMGGENTGELFF.